The 20 T cell receptor beta chains presented below share a single source sample, sequenced in a study of cytomegalovirus exposure and HLA in healthy donors. Primers included in the PCR were 60 Vbeta and 13 Jbeta primers. TCRdb's table, derived via immunoSEQ multiplex PCR, lists solely in-frame clones and lacks some. The table lists more than 110,000 clones, around 72% of them singletons. The sample consisted of PBMCs. The receptors come from a woman aged 40 to 50 in good health and CMV-seronegative.

V usage is TRBV19 and J usage is TRBJ2-5; possible D gene TRBD1, 5 bases. V was pared by 11 bases and J by 2 bases, with 15 bases between. CDR1 and CDR2 from the germline V gene are LNHDA and SQIVND (reference sequence). The CDR3 is made up of 13 amino acids. The CDR3 loop reads CASRPGFQETQYF. The CDR3 DNA is TGTGCCTCTAGACCAGGGTTTCAAGAGACCCAGTACTTC.

The chain uses TRBV7-3 and TRBJ1-1, with 8 bases aligning to TRBD1. V gave up 5 bases and J gave up 8 bases; unmatched junction bases: 7. CDR3 length: 13 amino acids. Per the germline V gene, CDR1 is SGHTA and CDR2 is FQGTGA. CDR3: CASSDRGQGEAFF. In nucleotides, the CDR3 is TGTGCCAGCAGCGACCGCGGACAGGGAGAAGCTTTCTTT.

The chain carries TRBV5-1 and TRBJ1-2; D not resolved. This CDR3 contains 15 residues. Per the germline V gene, CDR1 is SGHRS and CDR2 is YFSETQ. Trimming took off 0 bases at V and 2 bases at J, with 11 bases between the two ends. The CDR3 sequence: CASSLVTETNYGYTF. As DNA, the CDR3 is TGCGCCAGCAGCTTGGTTACAGAGACCAACTATGGCTACACCTTC.

The chain links TRBV11-2 to TRBJ1-1; D is ambiguous. From germline, CDR1 is SGHAT and CDR2 FQNNGV. The V and J ends lost 2 bases and 8 bases respectively, with 6 bases between them. This CDR3 is built from 11 residues. CDR3 region: CASSLRREAFF. The CDR3, as DNA: TGTGCCAGCAGCTTAAGGAGAGAAGCTTTCTTT.

V and J are TRBV4-1 and TRBJ1-1, with a tentative D call TRBD1 (6 bases). This CDR3 comprises 13 residues. Between the trimmed V and J ends, which lost 6 bases and 4 bases, there was a span of 12 bases. Per the germline V gene, CDR1 is MGHRA and CDR2 is YSYEKL. The CDR3 spells CASSRGGATEAFF. The CDR3 DNA reads as TGCGCCAGCAGTCGGGGGGGGGCCACTGAAGCTTTCTTT.

The V and J genes are TRBV4-1 and TRBJ1-1, with TRBD1 identical over 9 bases. The CDR3 consists of 16 residues. The ends lost 2 bases at V and 2 bases at J; junction bases unmatched: 6. Per the germline V gene, CDR1 is MGHRA and CDR2 is YSYEKL. The CDR3 DNA is TGCGCCAGCAGCCAATCTAGGGACAGGGCTAACACTGAAGCTTTCTTT. Translating gives CASSQSRDRANTEAFF.

This clone was seen a few times. CDR3 DNA sequence: TGTGCCAGCAGCCCCGGTGTAGGTAGCTTCGGCCAAGAGACCCAGTACTTC. Translating it yields CASSPGVGSFGQETQYF. The J gene is TRBJ2-5, the V gene TRBV7-6; D gene unclear. The V and J ends lost 5 bases and 1 base respectively, with 20 bases between them. Germline values: CDR1 SGHVS, CDR2 FNYEAQ. CDR3 size: 17 residues.

This clone was detected only a few times. V and J are TRBV4-1 and TRBJ1-5, with 10 nucleotides matching TRBD1. Germline V lookup: CDR1 MGHRA, CDR2 YSYEKL. V shed 3 bases and J 5 bases; nucleotides not matched to a gene: 4. CDR3 length: 15 amino acids. The CDR3 nucleotides are TGCGCCAGCAGCCAGATGACAGGGGGCGATCAGCCCCAGCATTTT. Protein sequence: CASSQMTGGDQPQHF.

The rearrangement links TRBV6-1 to TRBJ1-1; no clear D. Germline values: CDR1 MNHNS, CDR2 SASEGT. Trimming took 2 bases from V and 2 from J, leaving 12 bases between them. The length of the CDR3 is 15 residues. CDR3 residues: CASSELSGSNTEAFF. The CDR3 DNA is TGTGCCAGCAGTGAATTATCGGGGTCCAACACTGAAGCTTTCTTT.

This clone was seen a handful of times. The chain combines TRBV6-5 with TRBJ1-2, with TRBD1 matching 7 bases. The germline V gene encodes CDR1 MNHEY and CDR2 SVGAGI. There are 16 residues in the CDR3. Losses at the gene ends were 0 bases for V and 2 bases for J; bases not matched to a gene: 6. The CDR3, as DNA: TGTGCCAGCAGTTACTCAGGACAGGAAGGCAACTATGGCTACACCTTC. Amino acid sequence: CASSYSGQEGNYGYTF.

The rearrangement uses TRBV19 and TRBJ1-5, with unresolved D. The ends were cut back, 0 bases at V and 0 bases at J, with 9 bases in the middle. Germline loops: CDR1 LNHDA, CDR2 SQIVND (reference sequence). The CDR3 sequence is 16 residues long. CDR3: CASSIDAGISNQPQHF. The CDR3 DNA reads as TGTGCCAGTAGTATAGATGCGGGCATTAGCAATCAGCCCCAGCATTTT.

The V gene is TRBV6-1, the J gene TRBJ2-7; a possible D gene is TRBD2 (6 bases). Between the trimmed V and J ends, which lost 6 bases and 6 bases, there was a span of 15 bases. CDR3 length equals 13 residues. Germline V gene data show CDR1 as MNHNS and CDR2 as SASEGT. In DNA form, the CDR3 reads TGTGCCAGCAGCCTGACTAGTCCCGCCGAGCAGTACTTC. As protein: CASSLTSPAEQYF.

Only one count was recorded for this clone. The chain couples TRBV19 to TRBJ1-1, with a weak D call TRBD1 (6 bases). The CDR3 sequence is 15 residues long. Between the trimmed V and J ends, which lost 4 bases and 1 base, there was a span of 13 bases. Germline values: CDR1 LNHDA, CDR2 SQIVND (reference sequence). CDR3 protein: CASSTRQVENTEAFF. CDR3 sequence (DNA): TGTGCCAGTAGTACCCGACAGGTAGAGAACACTGAAGCTTTCTTT. Full variable domain (remainder filled in from reference TRBV19 and TRBJ1-1): DGGITQSPKYLFRKEGQNVTLSCEQNLNHDAMYWYRQDPGQGLRLIYYSQIVNDFQKGDIAEGYSVSREKKESFPLTVTSAQKNPTAFYLCASSTRQVENTEAFFGQGTRLTVV.

This clone has a handful of counts. The chain combines TRBV4-1 with TRBJ2-2, with 10 nucleotides matching TRBD2. The CDR3 totals 16 residues. Germline loops: CDR1 MGHRA, CDR2 YSYEKL. V dropped 1 base and J dropped 4; count of bases not matched to a gene: 3. The CDR3 DNA sequence: TGCGCCAGCAGCCAAGCTAGCGGGGGAACCACCGGGGAGCTGTTTTTT. The encoded protein is CASSQASGGTTGELFF.

This rearrangement joins TRBV2 to TRBJ2-3, with D tentatively TRBD1 (6 bases). This CDR3 contains 14 residues. Trimming removed 8 bases at V and 3 bases at J, with 15 bases between. Germline CDR1 reads SNHLY; CDR2 reads FYNNEI. Here the CDR3 reads CASQVGASTDTQYF. As DNA, the CDR3 is TGTGCCAGCCAAGTGGGGGCCAGTACAGATACGCAGTATTTT.

On this clone: At the DNA level, this CDR3 is encoded by other sequences in the same sample as well. V usage is TRBV4-2 and J usage is TRBJ1-5; 7 bases agree with TRBD1. There are 16 residues in the CDR3. V lost 0 bases to trimming and J lost 6 bases; unmatched junction nucleotides: 8. Germline V lookup: CDR1 LGHNA, CDR2 YNFKEQ. DNA for the CDR3: TGTGCCAGCAGCCAAGAAGAGGCAGGGGGGTCTCAGCCCCAGCATTTT. This gives the protein CASSQEEAGGSQPQHF.

The chain employs TRBV5-6 and TRBJ1-4, with 8 positions matching TRBD1. The germline CDR1 and CDR2 sequences are SGHDT and YYEEEE. The CDR3 is made up of 16 amino acids. V was pared by 0 bases and J by 12 bases, with 13 bases of the junction left unmatched. CDR3 coding DNA: TGTGCCAGCAGCTTGGACCGGGCCAGGGGGCTGGAGGAACTGTTTTTT. It translates to CASSLDRARGLEELFF.

The chain carries TRBV7-3 and TRBJ2-3; D might be TRBD1 (6 bases). Trimming removed 5 bases from V and 5 bases from J, with 14 bases in between. The CDR3 consists of 14 residues. Germline CDR1 SGHTA, CDR2 FQGTGA. CDR3 amino acids: CASSLRGFEDTQYF. In nucleotides, the CDR3 is TGTGCCAGCAGCCTCAGGGGCTTCGAAGATACGCAGTATTTT.

The chain employs TRBV7-9 and TRBJ2-2, with D tentatively TRBD1 (6 bases). Germline V gives CDR1 SEHNR, CDR2 FQNEAQ (reference sequence). The V and J ends lost 5 bases and 0 bases respectively, with 10 bases between them. The CDR3 consists of 15 residues. CDR3 coding DNA: TGTGCCAGCAGCCAGGGGACAACGAACACCGGGGAGCTGTTTTTT. It encodes CASSQGTTNTGELFF.

The gene calls are TRBV5-1 and TRBJ1-5, with a tentative D call TRBD1 (5 bases). The germline V gene has CDR1 SGHRS and CDR2 YFSETQ. CDR3 length: 15 residues. V lost 0 bases, J lost 0 bases, and 7 bases lay in between. CDR3 DNA sequence: TGCGCCAGCAGCTTGGACGGACATAGCAATCAGCCCCAGCATTTT. Amino acids: CASSLDGHSNQPQHF.